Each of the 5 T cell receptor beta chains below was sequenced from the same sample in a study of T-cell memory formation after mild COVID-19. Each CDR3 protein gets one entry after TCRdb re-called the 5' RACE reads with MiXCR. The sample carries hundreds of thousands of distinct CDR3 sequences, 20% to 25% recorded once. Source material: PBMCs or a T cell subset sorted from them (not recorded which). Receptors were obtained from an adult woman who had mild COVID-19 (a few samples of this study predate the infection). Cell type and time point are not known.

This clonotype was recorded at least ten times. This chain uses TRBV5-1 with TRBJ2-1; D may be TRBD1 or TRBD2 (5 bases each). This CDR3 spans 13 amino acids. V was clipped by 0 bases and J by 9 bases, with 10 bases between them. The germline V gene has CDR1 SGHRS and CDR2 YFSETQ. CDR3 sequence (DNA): TGCGCCAGCAGCTTGGAAAGAGGGGCTGAGCAGTTCTTC. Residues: CASSLERGAEQFF.

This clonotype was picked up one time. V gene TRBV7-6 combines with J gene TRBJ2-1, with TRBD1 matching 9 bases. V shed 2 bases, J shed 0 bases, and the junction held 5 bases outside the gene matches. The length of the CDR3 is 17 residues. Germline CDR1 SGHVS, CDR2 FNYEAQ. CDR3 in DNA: TGTGCCAGCAGCTTAAGGATGACAGGGGGCTCCTACAATGAGCAGTTCTTC. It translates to CASSLRMTGGSYNEQFF.

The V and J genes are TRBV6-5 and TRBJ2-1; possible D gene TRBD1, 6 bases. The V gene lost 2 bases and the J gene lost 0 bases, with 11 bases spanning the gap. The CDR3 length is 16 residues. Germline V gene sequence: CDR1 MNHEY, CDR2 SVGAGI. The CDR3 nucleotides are TGTGCCAGCAGTTACACCGACAGGAGCTCCTACAATGAGCAGTTCTTC. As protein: CASSYTDRSSYNEQFF.

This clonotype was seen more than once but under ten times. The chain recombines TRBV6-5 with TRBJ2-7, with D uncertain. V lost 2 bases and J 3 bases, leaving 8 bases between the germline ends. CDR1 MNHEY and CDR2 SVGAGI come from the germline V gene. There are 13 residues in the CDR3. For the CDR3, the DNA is TGTGCCAGCAGTTACGGGCAGTTCTACGAGCAGTACTTC. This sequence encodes CASSYGQFYEQYF.

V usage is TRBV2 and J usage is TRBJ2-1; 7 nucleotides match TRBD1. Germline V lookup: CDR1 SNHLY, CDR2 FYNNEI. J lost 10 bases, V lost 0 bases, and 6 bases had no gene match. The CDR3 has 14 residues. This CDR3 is CASSEAVGGGEQFF. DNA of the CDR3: TGTGCCAGCAGTGAAGCGGTAGGGGGCGGGGAGCAGTTCTTC.